Shown below are 14 T cell receptor beta chains from a single sample sequenced in a study of blood T cell repertoires in COVID-19. Measured with immunoSEQ multiplex PCR; TCRdb has only the in-frame clones, and not every one. This sample has about 160,000 clones, with 78% found just once. The sequenced sample was peripheral blood. These TCRs come from a woman over 75 with acute or convalescent COVID-19.

The chain is built from TRBV14 and TRBJ2-1, with 11 bases lining up with TRBD2. CDR3 length: 14 residues. From germline, CDR1 is SGHDN and CDR2 FVKESK. The J segment lost 4 bases and the V segment lost 10 bases, leaving 6 bases of the junction unmatched. CDR3 protein: CATSRTSGYNEQFF. DNA of the CDR3: TGTGCCACGTCGCGGACTAGCGGGTACAATGAGCAGTTCTTC. Full variable domain (rest looked up from reference TRBV14 and TRBJ2-1): EAGVTQFPSHSVIEKGQTVTLRCDPISGHDNLYWYRRVMGKEIKFLLHFVKESKQDESGMPNNRFLAERTGGTYSTLKVQPAELEDSGVYFCATSRTSGYNEQFFGPGTRLTVL.

The chain has TRBV18 and TRBJ2-7; D may be TRBD1 (9 bases). V was shortened by 6 bases and J by 3 bases, with 18 bases between the two germline ends. The CDR3 is 15 amino acids. Germline values: CDR1 KGHSH, CDR2 LQKENI. CDR3 coding DNA: TGTGCCAGCTCCTCGGGGGGGACAGGGCTCTACGAGCAGTACTTC. Translated, it gives CASSSGGTGLYEQYF.

The rearrangement joins TRBV28 to TRBJ2-1, with D possibly TRBD1 on 5 matching bases. Germline V gene sequence: CDR1 MDHEN, CDR2 SYDVKM. Trimming removed 2 bases at V and 4 bases at J, with 12 bases between. The CDR3 loop spans 15 amino acids. The CDR3, as DNA: TGTGCCAGCAGTTTAATCGGACAAAGATACAATGAGCAGTTCTTC. Amino acids: CASSLIGQRYNEQFF.

The rearrangement uses TRBV28 and TRBJ1-1; D unresolved. This CDR3 region has 11 residues. The V and J ends lost 5 bases and 7 bases respectively, with 8 bases between them. The germline CDR1 and CDR2 sequences are MDHEN and SYDVKM. The CDR3 protein is CASSRRGEAFF. CDR3 DNA sequence: TGTGCCAGCAGTCGACGGGGTGAAGCTTTCTTT.

The chain recombines TRBV2 with TRBJ2-1; 7 bases map to TRBD2. The CDR3 consists of 14 residues. In germline, CDR1 is SNHLY, CDR2 FYNNEI. Trimming cost V 7 bases and J 5 bases; bases outside gene matches: 8. CDR3 sequence: CASNGGSKNNEQFF. For the CDR3, the DNA is TGTGCCAGCAATGGCGGGAGTAAGAACAATGAGCAGTTCTTC. Looking up the rest from reference TRBV2 and TRBJ2-1 gives the full variable domain: EPEVTQTPSHQVTQMGQEVILRCVPISNHLYFYWYRQILGQKVEFLVSFYNNEISEKSEIFDDQFSVERPDGSNFTLKIRSTKLEDSAMYFCASNGGSKNNEQFFGPGTRLTVL.

The rearrangement uses TRBV5-1 and TRBJ2-2, with 9 bases aligning to TRBD2. J lost 0 bases, V lost 0 bases, and 6 bases had no gene match. The CDR3 spans 18 residues. CDR1 SGHRS and CDR2 YFSETQ come from the germline V gene. The CDR3 protein is CASSLDRTSAPNTGELFF. CDR3 coding DNA: TGCGCCAGCAGCTTGGATAGGACTAGCGCCCCGAACACCGGGGAGCTGTTTTTT.

The rearrangement joins TRBV4-2 to TRBJ2-1; 14 bases are shared with TRBD2. Germline loops: CDR1 LGHNA, CDR2 YNFKEQ. The J segment lost 7 bases and the V segment lost 3 bases, leaving 11 bases of the junction unmatched. This CDR3 has 18 residues. CDR3 DNA sequence: TGTGCCAGCAGCCAGGGGACTAGCGGGAGATCAGGGTTTAATGAGCAGTTCTTC. Amino acid sequence: CASSQGTSGRSGFNEQFF.

V is TRBV6-2 or TRBV6-3 and J is TRBJ2-1; no firm D call. Germline CDR1 and CDR2: MNHEY and SVGEGT. CDR3 length: 14 residues. Trimming cost V 1 base and J 4 bases, with 8 bases left between them. The CDR3 coding sequence is TGTGCCAGCAGTTACTTAACTGGTTACAATGAGCAGTTCTTC. It is translated as CASSYLTGYNEQFF.

The chain is built from TRBV15 and TRBJ2-5; 12 nucleotides align to TRBD1. This CDR3 contains 16 residues. J was trimmed by 4 bases and V by 6 bases; bases with no gene match: 9. CDR1 is LNHNV and CDR2 is YYDKDF in the germline V gene (reference sequence). CDR3 residues: CATRSGTGGLRETQYF. The CDR3, as DNA: TGTGCCACCAGATCCGGGACAGGGGGCTTAAGAGAGACCCAGTACTTC.

The CDR3 DNA reads TGTGCCAGCAGCGTCACGGGCGGACTAGCGGGTCCCACAGATACGCAGTATTTT. Protein sequence: CASSVTGGLAGPTDTQYF. This chain uses TRBV9 with TRBJ2-3, with 11 nucleotides matching TRBD2. From germline, CDR1 is SGDLS and CDR2 YYNGEE. This CDR3 spans 18 amino acids. The trim removed 2 bases at V and 2 bases at J, leaving 10 bases unmatched.

The chain links TRBV19 to TRBJ1-1, with 7 bases identical to TRBD1. Germline CDR1 reads LNHDA; CDR2 reads SQIVND (reference sequence). Germline trimming cut 10 bases from V and 5 bases from J; bases unmatched to any gene: 10. CDR3 length: 13 residues. The CDR3 is CATPKAGGTEAFF. CDR3 nucleotide sequence: TGTGCCACCCCCAAGGCAGGGGGGACTGAAGCTTTCTTT.

The V call is TRBV5-5, the J call TRBJ1-2, with TRBD1 matching over 8 bases. The germline V gene has CDR1 SGHKS and CDR2 YYEKEE (reference sequence). Unmatched junction bases numbered 4, after V lost 6 bases and J lost 3 bases. This CDR3 is 13 amino acids long. CDR3 residues: CASMTGDHYGYTF. For the CDR3, the DNA is TGTGCCAGCATGACAGGGGATCACTATGGCTACACCTTC.

The chain combines TRBV7-9 with TRBJ1-2; TRBD1 agrees at 9 bases. The CDR3 totals 15 residues. After removal of 2 bases from V and 5 bases from J, the junction contained 6 bases not matched to a gene. CDR1 SEHNR and CDR2 FQNEAQ come from the germline V gene (reference sequence). The CDR3 loop reads CASSLPLGQGYGYTF. CDR3 DNA: TGTGCCAGCAGCTTACCCCTCGGACAGGGGTATGGCTACACCTTC.

The chain combines TRBV15 with TRBJ1-3; TRBD1 matches 7 bases. CDR3 length: 13 residues. V gave up 4 bases and J gave up 4 bases; unmatched junction bases: 1. Looked up from germline, CDR1 is LNHNV and CDR2 is YYDKDF (reference sequence). The CDR3 sequence is CATSIQGGNTIYF. Written as DNA, the CDR3 is TGTGCCACCAGCATACAGGGGGGAAACACCATATATTTT. The variable domain in full, with the rest retrieved from reference TRBV15 and TRBJ1-3, is DAMVIQNPRYQVTQFGKPVTLSCSQTLNHNVMYWYQQKSSQAPKLLFHYYDKDFNNEADTPDNFQSRRPNTSFCFLDIRSPGLGDTAMYLCATSIQGGNTIYFGEGSWLTVV.